The 22 T cell receptor beta chains listed next were all sequenced from one sample in a study of T-cell reconstitution after alpha-beta-depleted transplantation in children. As it was prepared, the TCRbeta library received unique molecular identifiers. TCRdb used MiXCR to reprocess the PCR reads, holding one entry per CDR3 protein. The table lists roughly 300,000 distinct CDR3 sequences, about 9.4% of them singletons. The sample here was PBMCs from the stem cell graft donor, taken from the stem cell graft. The receptor source for this set is a human donor who donated a stem cell graft to a child with acute lymphoblastic leukemia.

This clonotype came up a few times. V gene TRBV5-1 combines with J gene TRBJ2-7; 7 positions agree with TRBD2. Germline trimming cut 3 bases from V and 7 bases from J; bases unmatched to any gene: 10. There are 14 residues in the CDR3. Germline V CDR1 and CDR2: SGHRS, YFSETQ. The CDR3 DNA is TGCGCCAGCAGCTATGGGACTACCCTCTCGGAGCAGTACTTC. Its translation is CASSYGTTLSEQYF.

This rearrangement joins TRBV9 to TRBJ1-3; D uncertain. This CDR3 is 14 amino acids long. The germline CDR1 and CDR2 sequences are SGDLS and YYNGEE. Trimming stripped 0 bases from V and 3 bases from J, with 7 bases between. DNA for the CDR3: TGTGCCAGCAGCGTAGAACTTGGTGGAAACACCATATATTTT. It encodes CASSVELGGNTIYF. Together with reference TRBV9 and TRBJ1-3, the CDR3 gives the full variable domain: DSGVTQTPKHLITATGQRVTLRCSPRSGDLSVYWYQQSLDQGLQFLIQYYNGEERAKGNILERFSAQQFPDLHSELNLSSLELGDSALYFCASSVELGGNTIYFGEGSWLTVV.

This chain connects TRBV4-3 to TRBJ1-2; no firm D call. V was pared by 0 bases and J by 2 bases, with 13 bases between. The CDR3 sequence is 16 residues long. CDR1 and CDR2 (germline): LGHNA, YSLEER. The CDR3, as DNA: TGCGCCAGCAGCCAAGATACGGAAACTGGGAACTATGGCTACACCTTC. Translating it yields CASSQDTETGNYGYTF.

This clonotype appeared a few times. The J gene is TRBJ2-3, the V gene TRBV29-1; perhaps D is TRBD1 or TRBD2 (5 bases each). Trimming took 4 bases from V and 5 from J, leaving 10 bases between them. Looked up from germline, CDR1 is SQVTM and CDR2 is ANQGSEA. The CDR3 totals 12 residues. This chain's CDR3 is CSVVQGRDTQYF. In DNA form, the CDR3 reads TGCAGCGTTGTTCAGGGACGAGATACGCAGTATTTT.

The chain links TRBV2 to TRBJ1-2; D gene unclear. The CDR3 length is 13 residues. The V end lost 8 bases, the J end lost 4 bases, and 14 bases lay between the germline ends. The germline gives CDR1 SNHLY, CDR2 FYNNEI. The CDR3 DNA reads as TGTGCCAGCTTGTTCGGGGTCGGCTATGGCTACACCTTC. It is translated as CASLFGVGYGYTF.

This clonotype was picked up a small number of times. The chain employs TRBV28 and TRBJ1-5; D call uncertain. Germline V lookup: CDR1 MDHEN, CDR2 SYDVKM. Trimming pared 7 bases from V and 4 bases from J, leaving 11 bases between. This CDR3 has 13 amino acids. CDR3 sequence reads: CASTGSLNQPQHF. The CDR3 DNA sequence: TGTGCCAGCACTGGCAGCCTTAATCAGCCCCAGCATTTT.

This clonotype was detected only a few times. The chain is built from TRBV11-2 and TRBJ2-5, with TRBD2 matching 15 bases. The trim removed 0 bases at V and 4 bases at J, leaving 6 bases unmatched. The CDR3 length is 18 residues. Germline V gene lookup returns CDR1 SGHAT and CDR2 FQNNGV. The DNA for the CDR3 is TGTGCCAGCAGCTTAGATCCCGGACTAGCGGGAGGGCTAGAGACCCAGTACTTC. This codes for CASSLDPGLAGGLETQYF.

As for this clonotype: One junction end does not reproduce the germline sequence, and a read error may be involved. The V gene is TRBV20-1, the J gene TRBJ1-3; tentatively, D is TRBD1 (6 bases). The CDR3 sequence is 13 residues long. Germline V CDR1 and CDR2: DFQATT, SNEGSKA (reference sequence). Here the CDR3 DNA reads TGCAGTTCTAGAGGGGGATCTGGAAACACCATATATTTT. This sequence encodes CSSRGGSGNTIYF.

This clonotype was observed at least ten times. The CDR3 DNA reads as TGTGCCAGCAGCTCACTGCCGGGACACCCCACCGGGGAGCTGTTTTTT. The encoded protein is CASSSLPGHPTGELFF. This chain joins TRBV11-2 and TRBJ2-2; D is perhaps TRBD1 (6 bases). Germline CDR1 SGHAT, CDR2 FQNNGV. V was clipped by 4 bases and J by 4 bases, with 16 bases between them. The CDR3 spans 16 residues.

This clonotype was observed a handful of times. The V call is TRBV12-3 or TRBV12-4, the J call TRBJ1-1, with a possible D match to TRBD1 (5 bases). This CDR3 comprises 14 residues. The V end lost 5 bases, the J end lost 8 bases, and 18 bases lay between the germline ends. Written as DNA, the CDR3 is TGTGCCAGCAGTCCATCTCGAGGGACGGGCGAAGCTTTCTTT. As protein: CASSPSRGTGEAFF.

The CDR3 loop is CASSRDGTGGYEQYF. In nucleotides, the CDR3 is TGTGCCAGCAGCCGAGACGGGACAGGGGGCTACGAGCAGTACTTC. This chain connects TRBV7-2 to TRBJ2-7; 11 bases agree with TRBD1. This CDR3 is built from 15 residues. Losses at the gene ends were 5 bases for V and 3 bases for J; bases not matched to a gene: 6. The germline V gene has CDR1 SGHTA and CDR2 FQGNSA.

This clonotype has at least ten counts. The J gene is TRBJ1-1, the V gene TRBV12-3 or TRBV12-4; D remains ambiguous. Trimming took off 8 bases at V and 1 base at J, with 14 bases between the two ends. CDR3 length: 14 residues. The CDR3 sequence is CASLLGQANTEAFF. The CDR3, as DNA: TGTGCCAGCCTCCTTGGTCAGGCGAACACTGAAGCTTTCTTT.

The chain employs TRBV6-2 or TRBV6-3 and TRBJ1-2; D might be TRBD1 (6 bases). Trimming removed 11 bases from V and 8 bases from J, with 21 bases in between. The CDR3 contains 13 residues. CDR1 and CDR2 from the germline V gene are MNHEY and SVGEGT. CDR3 sequence reads: CAVRDMDVYGYTF. In DNA form, the CDR3 reads TGTGCCGTACGGGACATGGACGTTTACGGCTACACCTTC.

This clonotype has only one observation. This sequence joins TRBV4-1 and TRBJ2-2; 10 bases are shared with TRBD2. The germline CDR1 and CDR2 sequences are MGHRA and YSYEKL. V was pared by 2 bases and J by 4 bases, with 10 bases of the junction left unmatched. This CDR3 is 18 amino acids long. The CDR3 loop is CASSQLSQREGRTGELFF. For the CDR3, the DNA is TGCGCCAGCAGCCAACTTAGCCAGCGGGAGGGCCGCACCGGGGAGCTGTTTTTT.

This clonotype turned up a few times. The chain links TRBV12-3 or TRBV12-4 to TRBJ2-1; D is possibly TRBD1 or TRBD2 (5 bases each). V lost 6 bases and J 1 base, leaving 16 bases between the germline ends. This CDR3 is built from 16 residues. The CDR3 DNA follows: TGTGCCAGCAGAACGTCCGGGGCCCAATCCTACAATGAGCAGTTCTTC. It yields the protein CASRTSGAQSYNEQFF.

This clonotype was picked up many times. J is TRBJ2-3 and V is TRBV5-1; TRBD1 or TRBD2 may be the D gene (6 bases each). V gave up 4 bases and J gave up 4 bases, with 16 bases separating them. This CDR3 is built from 15 residues. Per germline, CDR1 SGHRS and CDR2 YFSETQ. CDR3 region: CASSRGEGGADTQYF. The CDR3 DNA reads as TGCGCCAGCAGCCGGGGCGAGGGGGGCGCAGATACGCAGTATTTT.

This clonotype occurred a few times. The chain recombines TRBV2 with TRBJ2-1, with D unresolved. V was trimmed by 4 bases and J by 12 bases, leaving 19 bases between them. CDR3 length: 14 residues. The V gene's germline CDR1 is SNHLY and CDR2 FYNNEI. The DNA for the CDR3 is TGTGCCAGCAGTGTATATAGCCCCCCACTTGCGCAGTTCTTC. It translates to CASSVYSPPLAQFF. The full variable domain, completed using reference TRBV2 and TRBJ2-1, is EPEVTQTPSHQVTQMGQEVILRCVPISNHLYFYWYRQILGQKVEFLVSFYNNEISEKSEIFDDQFSVERPDGSNFTLKIRSTKLEDSAMYFCASSVYSPPLAQFFGPGTRLTVL.

The CDR3: CATSREGGSSYEQYF. DNA of the CDR3: TGTGCCACCAGCAGAGAGGGGGGGAGCTCCTACGAGCAGTACTTC. The chain links TRBV15 to TRBJ2-7; TRBD2 aligns across 7 bases. V shed 0 bases, J shed 0 bases, and the junction held 2 bases outside the gene matches. CDR1 is LNHNV and CDR2 is YYDKDF in the germline V gene (reference sequence). This CDR3 contains 15 residues.

The V gene is TRBV4-3, the J gene TRBJ2-1, with a tentative D call TRBD2 (5 bases). The V and J ends lost 4 bases and 2 bases respectively, with 12 bases between them. There are 15 residues in the CDR3. Germline V gene sequence: CDR1 LGHNA, CDR2 YSLEER. The DNA for the CDR3 is TGCGCCAGCAGCCGAGAACTAGTACCCTACAATGAGCAGTTCTTC. Translating it yields CASSRELVPYNEQFF.

This clonotype has just a few counts. The CDR3 loop reads CASSHKKKGLGTDTQYF. CDR3 nucleotide sequence: TGCGCCAGCAGCCACAAGAAAAAGGGTTTAGGCACAGATACGCAGTATTTT. The chain joins TRBV4-3 to TRBJ2-3; D remains ambiguous. This CDR3 comprises 17 residues. Per germline, CDR1 LGHNA and CDR2 YSLEER. V was trimmed by 3 bases and J by 1 base, leaving 17 bases between them.

This clonotype turned up a few times. The chain links TRBV7-6 to TRBJ2-2; 8 nucleotides align to TRBD2. The junction had 5 bases not matched to a gene; V was cut back by 5 bases and J by 0 bases. CDR1 SGHVS and CDR2 FNYEAQ come from the germline V gene. The CDR3 extends over 16 amino acids. CDR3 in amino acids: CASSPPGGANTGELFF. CDR3 DNA: TGTGCCAGCAGCCCCCCGGGGGGGGCGAACACCGGGGAGCTGTTTTTT.

CDR3 in DNA: TGTGCCAGCAGCTTAAGAGGGGACTCCTACGAGCAGTACTTC. Protein product: CASSLRGDSYEQYF. The V gene is TRBV5-6, the J gene TRBJ2-7; D may match TRBD1 or TRBD2 (5 bases each). CDR1 and CDR2 from the germline V gene are SGHDT and YYEEEE. The CDR3 is 14 residues long. V lost 2 bases and J 0 bases, leaving 9 bases between the germline ends.